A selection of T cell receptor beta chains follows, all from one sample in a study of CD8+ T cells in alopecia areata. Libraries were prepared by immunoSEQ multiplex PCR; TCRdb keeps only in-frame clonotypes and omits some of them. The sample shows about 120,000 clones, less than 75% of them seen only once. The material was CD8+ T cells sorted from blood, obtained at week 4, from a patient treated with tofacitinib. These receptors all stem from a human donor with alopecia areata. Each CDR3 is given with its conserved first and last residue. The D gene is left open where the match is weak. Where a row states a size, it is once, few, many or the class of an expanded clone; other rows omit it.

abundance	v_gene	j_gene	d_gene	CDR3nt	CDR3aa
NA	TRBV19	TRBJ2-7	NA	TGTGCCAGTAGTATTAAGGGACTGATCTACGAGCAGTACTTC	CASSIKGLIYEQYF
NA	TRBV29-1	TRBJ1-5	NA	TGCAGCGTTGAAGAGGCCACCGATCAGCCCCAGCATTTT	CSVEEATDQPQHF
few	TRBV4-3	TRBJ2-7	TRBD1	TGCGCCAGCAGCCCCTACCGGGACAGGGTACCCCGGGCCTACGAGCAGTACTTC	CASSPYRDRVPRAYEQYF
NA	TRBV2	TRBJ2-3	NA	TGTGCCAGCCCTCCCGCCGAGGGGACCCGCACAGATACGCAGTATTTT	CASPPAEGTRTDTQYF
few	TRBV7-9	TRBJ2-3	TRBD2	TGTGCCAGCAGCCTTAGCGGGGGTGGAGATACGCAGTATTTT	CASSLSGGGDTQYF
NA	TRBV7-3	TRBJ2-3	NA	TGTGCCAGCAGCTTGGGGATTACGCCCACAGATACGCAGTATTTT	CASSLGITPTDTQYF
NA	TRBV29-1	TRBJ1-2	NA	TGCAGCGTTGACAATGGCCTTTACTATGGCTACACCTTC	CSVDNGLYYGYTF
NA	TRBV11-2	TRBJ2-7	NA	TGTGCCAGCAGCTTACTAGTGGGCTACGAGCAGTACTTC	CASSLLVGYEQYF
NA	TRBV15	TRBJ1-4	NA	TGTGCCACCAGCAGATCGGACGGGGAGGAGGGAAAACTGTTTTTT	CATSRSDGEEGKLFF
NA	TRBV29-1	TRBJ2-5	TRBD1	TGCAGCGCTCCGGGACAGCAAGAGACCCAGTACTTC	CSAPGQQETQYF
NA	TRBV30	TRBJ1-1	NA	TGTGCCTGGATTGTACCTCCAGGGGCCGAAGCTTTCTTT	CAWIVPPGAEAFF
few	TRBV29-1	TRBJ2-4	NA	TGCAGCGTTGTCAGGGAAGGTGTGGAAAACATTCAGTACTTC	CSVVREGVENIQYF
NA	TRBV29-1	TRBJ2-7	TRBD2	TGCAGCGTTGTCCGGCGGGGGGGCTACGAGCAGTACTTC	CSVVRRGGYEQYF
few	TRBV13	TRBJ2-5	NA	TGTGCCAGCAGCCGCGGACAGGAGGGGGAGACCCAGTACTTC	CASSRGQEGETQYF
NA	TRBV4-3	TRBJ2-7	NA	TGCGCCAGCAGCCAAGATGGCAGGGCCCGTGACGAGCAGTACTTC	CASSQDGRARDEQYF
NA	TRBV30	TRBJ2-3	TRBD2	TGTGCCTGGAGCCGGACTAGTTCAGATACGCAGTATTTT	CAWSRTSSDTQYF
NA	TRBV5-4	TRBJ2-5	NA	TGTGCCAGCAGCTTGTTGAAGGGGTACCAAGAGACCCAGTACTTC	CASSLLKGYQETQYF
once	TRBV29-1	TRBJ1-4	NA	TGCAGCGTTGTCCCGTGGGCGCCTAATGAAAAACTGTTTTTT	CSVVPWAPNEKLFF
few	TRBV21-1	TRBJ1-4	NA	TGTGCCAGCAGCCATCCGGGGGATAATGAAAAACTGTTTTTT	CASSHPGDNEKLFF
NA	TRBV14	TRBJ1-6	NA	TGTGCCAGCAGCCAAGCTCCTCCTTTGGCAGCACCCCTCCACTTT	CASSQAPPLAAPLHF
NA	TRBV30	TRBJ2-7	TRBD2	TGTGCCTGGGACACTAGCGGATACGAGCAGTACTTC	CAWDTSGYEQYF
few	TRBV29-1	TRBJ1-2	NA	TGCAGCGTTGTATCGGACACCTATGGCTACACCTTC	CSVVSDTYGYTF
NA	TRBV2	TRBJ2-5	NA	TGTGCCACTCCAAGGCAGCGAAAAGAGACCCAGTACTTC	CATPRQRKETQYF
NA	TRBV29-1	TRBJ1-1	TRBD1	TGCAGCGTCAAGACAGGGACAGGCACTGAAGCTTTCTTT	CSVKTGTGTEAFF
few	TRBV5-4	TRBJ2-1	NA	TGTGCCAGCAGCTCGGGACTCTGGGATGAGCAGTTCTTC	CASSSGLWDEQFF
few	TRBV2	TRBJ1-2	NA	TGTGCCGGAGGGGGGGACCCTAGGGACTATGGCTACACCTTC	CAGGGDPRDYGYTF
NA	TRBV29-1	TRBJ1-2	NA	TGCAGCGTTGAAGGGGGCTCCGGCTACACCTTC	CSVEGGSGYTF
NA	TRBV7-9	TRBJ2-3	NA	TGTGCCAGCAGCTCCCGGGACTTAGACACAGATACGCAGTATTTT	CASSSRDLDTDTQYF
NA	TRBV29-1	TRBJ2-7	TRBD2	TGCAGCGTTGAAGTCCCGGGACTATCTAGAGAGCAGTACTTC	CSVEVPGLSREQYF
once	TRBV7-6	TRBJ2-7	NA	TGTGCCAGCAGCACCCGGGACGGAGGCTACGAGCAGTACTTC	CASSTRDGGYEQYF
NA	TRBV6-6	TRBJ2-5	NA	TGTGCCAGCAGTTACTTGGGGAATACCCGGGGGGAGACCCAGTACTTC	CASSYLGNTRGETQYF
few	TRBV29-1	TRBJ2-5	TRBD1	TGCAGCGCGACCTTTGGACAGGGAAAAGAGACCCAGTACTTC	CSATFGQGKETQYF
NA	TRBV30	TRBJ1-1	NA	TGTGCCTGGAGAACTGGCGCAGCGGCTTTCTTT	CAWRTGAAAFF
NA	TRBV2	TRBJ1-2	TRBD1	TGTGCCAGCAGTGATTCCGGCGGGACAGGGGGCTTTGGCTACACCTTC	CASSDSGGTGGFGYTF
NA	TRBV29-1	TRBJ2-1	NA	TGCAGCGTTGAATTGGGGACGGGCACGGATGAGCAGTTCTTC	CSVELGTGTDEQFF
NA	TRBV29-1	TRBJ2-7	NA	TGCAGCGTCCCCGGGACCCACTCCTACGAGCAGTACTTC	CSVPGTHSYEQYF
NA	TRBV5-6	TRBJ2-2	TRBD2	TGTGCCAGCAGGCGGGGGGCCGGGGCCGGGGAGCTGTTTTTT	CASRRGAGAGELFF
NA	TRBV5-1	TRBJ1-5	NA	TGCGCCAGCAGCTTGGAGTCGGGTGATCAGCCCCAGCATTTT	CASSLESGDQPQHF
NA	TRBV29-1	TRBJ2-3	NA	TGCAGCGCCACATTATCTAGCACAGATACGCAGTATTTT	CSATLSSTDTQYF
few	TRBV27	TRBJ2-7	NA	TGTGCCTCGGGGATCATCTACGAGCAGTACTTC	CASGIIYEQYF
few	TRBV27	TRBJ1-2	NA	TGTGCCAGCAGTTTATCGGGTGGGACCGGCTACACCTTC	CASSLSGGTGYTF
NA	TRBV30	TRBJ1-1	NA	TGTGCCTGGTTACGGAACACTGAAGCTTTCTTT	CAWLRNTEAFF
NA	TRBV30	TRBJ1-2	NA	TGTGCCTGGAGTGTCGGCAGGTTCTATGGCTACACCTTC	CAWSVGRFYGYTF
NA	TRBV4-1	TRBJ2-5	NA	TGCGCCAGCAGCCAAGGCTTCGCGGAGACCCAGTACTTC	CASSQGFAETQYF
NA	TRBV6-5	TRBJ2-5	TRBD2	TGTGCCAGCAGCAGACTAGCGGGGCTGGAGACCCAGTACTTC	CASSRLAGLETQYF
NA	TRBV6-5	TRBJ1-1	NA	TGTGCCAGCAACTCGGGAACCTCGAACACTGAAGCTTTCTTT	CASNSGTSNTEAFF
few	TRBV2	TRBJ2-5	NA	TGTGCCAGCTTTGGGGAGACCCAGTACTTC	CASFGETQYF
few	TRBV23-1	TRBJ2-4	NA	TGCGCCAGCAGTCAATCGTTGTTCCCTCGGGGCCGATCCAAAAACATTCAGTACTTC	CASSQSLFPRGRSKNIQYF
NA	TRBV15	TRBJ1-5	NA	TGTGCCACCAGCAGAGATCGTGCTCAGCCCCAGCATTTT	CATSRDRAQPQHF
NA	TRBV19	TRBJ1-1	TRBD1	TGTGCCAGTAGCGACAGGGTTGGCACTGAAGCTTTCTTT	CASSDRVGTEAFF
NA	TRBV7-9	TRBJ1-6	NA	TGTGCCAGCAGGGTCTCGGAGGGTCCCCTCCACTTT	CASRVSEGPLHF
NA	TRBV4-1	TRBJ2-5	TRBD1	TGCGCCAGCAGCCACCAAGGGGGCCTTTCACAAGAGACCCAGTACTTC	CASSHQGGLSQETQYF
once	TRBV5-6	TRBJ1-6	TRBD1	TGTGCCAGCAGCCAGACGGGACAGGAAAGTGGTTCACCCCTCCACTTT	CASSQTGQESGSPLHF
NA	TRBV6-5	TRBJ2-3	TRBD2	TGTGCCAGCAGTTACTCGACGGGGGGGGCAGATACGCAGTATTTT	CASSYSTGGADTQYF
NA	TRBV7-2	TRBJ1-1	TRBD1	TGTGCCAGCAGCGCCCCCGGGACAGGGAGGACTGAAGCTTTCTTT	CASSAPGTGRTEAFF
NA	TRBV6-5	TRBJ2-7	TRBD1	TGTGCCAGCAGTTCAGGGGGCTACGAGCAGTACTTC	CASSSGGYEQYF
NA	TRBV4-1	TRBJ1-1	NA	TGCGCCAGCAGCCCAGAGGGAGGACCTGAAGCTTTCTTT	CASSPEGGPEAFF